This T cell receptor (beta chain) was sequenced in a study of blood T cell repertoires in COVID-19 (dated by TCRdb to between 2020 and 2021). Context from the whole study: Samples covering the acute and convalescent phases of COVID-19 were provided by collaborators in the United States, Italy and Spain. Samples came from the ongoing ImmuneRACE study (first 160 participants) plus 1,254 subjects from 6 global collaborators. Where available, HLA class I and class II types were obtained from metadata supplied by the sample provider rather than from assay-based typing. A freely available public database, intended as a resource for researchers studying the immune response to SARS-CoV-2, is where the repertoires were released. The sample metadata nearly always contained a de-identified subject ID, COVID-19 status, age in years and sex. The dataset comprised deeply sampled blood TCRbeta repertoires from subjects exposed to, actively infected with, or recovered from COVID-19. The material from the prospective study consisted of cDNA or gDNA derived from T cells, B-cell-depleted T cells, or PBMCs.

Whole blood was collected in K2EDTA tubes by collaborating institutions according to the institutions' own protocols. For TCRbeta analysis, collaborators shipped samples as frozen whole blood, isolated PBMCs, or DNA extracted from either of those sample types. Concerning this clone itself: The specificity of this receptor is unknown. No quality values exist for individual bases; no much larger clone is one base distant.

TCRbeta CDR3 regions were amplified from genomic DNA using the immunoSEQ Assay, a bias-controlled multiplex PCR. The authors' analysis ran thus. The number of nucleated cells in each sample was estimated by amplification of reference gene primers within the assay. To quantify the absolute abundance of each unique TCRbeta CDR3 rearrangement, sequence reads were collapsed and filtered. For each sample, productive Simpson clonality was calculated as the square root of Simpson's diversity index over productive rearrangements. Sourced from immuneACCESS, this table was stored by TCRdb with only in-frame sequences that have V and J called. A share of the clones is absent; for the studies checked, an unresolved V gene accounts for under half, and the remainder has no known explanation. D and trimming were read from the DNA, whereas the V and J calls and clone size are those reported in that table. A total of around 110,000 clones appear in this sample, roughly nine tenths of them only once. The top ten constitute approximately 5% of the sample.

The V and J ends are trimmed by 0 bases and 2 bases, leaving 11 bases between them. Counted from cysteine to phenylalanine, this CDR3 has 15 amino acids. Kept here is only the CDR3 DNA, which spans 45 bases and is read in frame from base 1. CDR1 and CDR2 are read off the germline V gene as SGHRS and YFSETQ. What the work shows at the level of the full study, not this receptor alone: How much clinical and demographic metadata was included differed by source and by participant, and the metadata was provided uncurated.

The clonotype originates from a man aged 35 to 55 with active or convalescent COVID-19. Sequences were obtained from peripheral blood. The rearranged segments are TRBV5-1 and TRBJ1-1; a tentative D match to TRBD1 spans 5 bases. The nucleotides are TGCGCCAGCAGCTTGGACTTGGGGCCAAACACTGAAGCTTTCTTT. Its translation is CASSLDLGPNTEAFF. Where the CDR3 stops, the reference TRBV5-1 and TRBJ1-1 genes take over; the full variable domain is KAGVTQTPRYLIKTRGQQVTLSCSPISGHRSVSWYQQTPGQGLQFLFEYFSETQRNKGNFPGRFSGRQFSNSRSEMNVSTLELGDSALYLCASSLDLGPNTEAFFGQGTRLTVV.